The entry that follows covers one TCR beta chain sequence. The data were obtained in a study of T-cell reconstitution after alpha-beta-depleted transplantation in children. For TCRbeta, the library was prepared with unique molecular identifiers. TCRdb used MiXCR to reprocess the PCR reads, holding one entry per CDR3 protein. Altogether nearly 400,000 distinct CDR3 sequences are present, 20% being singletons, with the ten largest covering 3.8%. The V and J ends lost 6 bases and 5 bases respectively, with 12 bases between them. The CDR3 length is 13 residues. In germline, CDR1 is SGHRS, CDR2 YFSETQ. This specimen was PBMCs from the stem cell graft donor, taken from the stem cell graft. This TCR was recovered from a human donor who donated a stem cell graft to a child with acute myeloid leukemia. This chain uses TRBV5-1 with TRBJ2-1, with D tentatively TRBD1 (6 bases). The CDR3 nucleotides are TGCGCCAGCACCCCGGACAGCAACAATGAGCAGTTCTTC. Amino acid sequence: CASTPDSNNEQFF. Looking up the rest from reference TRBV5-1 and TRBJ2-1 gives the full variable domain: KAGVTQTPRYLIKTRGQQVTLSCSPISGHRSVSWYQQTPGQGLQFLFEYFSETQRNKGNFPGRFSGRQFSNSRSEMNVSTLELGDSALYLCASTPDSNNEQFFGPGTRLTVL.